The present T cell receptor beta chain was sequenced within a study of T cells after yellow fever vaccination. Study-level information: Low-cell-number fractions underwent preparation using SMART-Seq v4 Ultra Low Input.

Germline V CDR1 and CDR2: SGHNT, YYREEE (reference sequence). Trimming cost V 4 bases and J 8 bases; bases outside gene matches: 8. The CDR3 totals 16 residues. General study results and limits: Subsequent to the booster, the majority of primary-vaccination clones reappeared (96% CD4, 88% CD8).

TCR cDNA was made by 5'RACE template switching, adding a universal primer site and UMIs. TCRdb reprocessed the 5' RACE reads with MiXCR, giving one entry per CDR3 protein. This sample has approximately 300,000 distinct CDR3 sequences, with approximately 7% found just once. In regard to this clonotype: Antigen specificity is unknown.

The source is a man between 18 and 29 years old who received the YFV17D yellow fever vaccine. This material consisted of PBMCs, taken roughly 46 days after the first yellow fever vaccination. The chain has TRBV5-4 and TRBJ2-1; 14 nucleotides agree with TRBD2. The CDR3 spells CASSPTGTSGGYEQFF. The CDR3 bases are TGTGCCAGCAGCCCCACCGGGACTAGCGGGGGCTATGAGCAGTTCTTC.